Shown below are 26 T cell receptor beta chains from a single sample sequenced in a study of CD8 T cells in Susac syndrome (dated by TCRdb to between 2019 and 2020). Library preparation was by the immunoSEQ multiplex PCR assay. RNA was extracted using the RNeasy kit, and about 0.45 to 1 ug of the RNA was reverse transcribed with random hexamers. In TCRdb, the public reads were trimmed at Q25 with fastp and aligned with MiXCR, with productive beta chains retained. A single entry per CDR3 protein holds the most common genes and DNA from its merged rows. This sample is represented by 75,000 to 100,000 distinct CDR3 sequences; approximately 95% of them were singletons. The ten largest clonotypes hold about 0.9% of the sample. Material for sequencing was CD8+ T cells from PBMCs. Receptors originate from a human donor with Susac syndrome.

This clonotype was seen once. The rearrangement uses TRBV11-1 and TRBJ1-1; D remains ambiguous. V lost 1 base and J 5 bases, leaving 11 bases between the germline ends. Germline CDR1 SGHAT, CDR2 FQDESV (reference sequence). CDR3 length: 14 residues. For the CDR3, the DNA is TGTGCCAGCAGCTTAGGGGGTCGCTATACTGAAGCTTTCTTT. It yields the protein CASSLGGRYTEAFF.

This sequence joins TRBV3-1 and TRBJ1-4; D perhaps matches TRBD1 (5 bases). CDR3 length equals 15 residues. The germline V gene encodes CDR1 LGHDT and CDR2 YNNKEL (reference sequence). Trimming pared 2 bases from V and 4 bases from J, leaving 11 bases between. CDR3 protein: CASSQTGTGNEKLFF. CDR3 nucleotide sequence: TGTGCCAGCAGCCAAACCGGGACGGGTAATGAAAAACTGTTTTTT.

This chain uses TRBV19 with TRBJ2-5, with TRBD2 matching 7 bases. J was trimmed by 2 bases and V by 7 bases; bases with no gene match: 7. There are 14 residues in the CDR3. CDR1 is LNHDA and CDR2 is SQIVND in the germline V gene (reference sequence). The CDR3 loop is CASTPGGNQETQYF. CDR3 nucleotide sequence: TGTGCCAGTACTCCGGGGGGTAATCAAGAGACCCAGTACTTC.

The V call is TRBV2, the J call TRBJ2-1; the match to TRBD2 covers 9 bases. This CDR3 contains 15 residues. The trim removed 2 bases at V and 8 bases at J, leaving 7 bases unmatched. Per germline, CDR1 SNHLY and CDR2 FYNNEI. Written as DNA, the CDR3 is TGTGCCAGCAGTGAAACCCTAGCGGGATTTGATGAGCAGTTCTTC. Translation: CASSETLAGFDEQFF. Full variable domain (outside the CDR3, taken from reference TRBV2 and TRBJ2-1): EPEVTQTPSHQVTQMGQEVILRCVPISNHLYFYWYRQILGQKVEFLVSFYNNEISEKSEIFDDQFSVERPDGSNFTLKIRSTKLEDSAMYFCASSETLAGFDEQFFGPGTRLTVL.

This chain joins TRBV18 and TRBJ2-2, with D tentatively TRBD1 or TRBD2 (5 bases each). This CDR3 has 13 amino acids. Germline V CDR1 and CDR2: KGHSH, LQKENI. V was cut by 6 bases and J by 1 base, with 6 bases left in between. The CDR3 protein is CASSGENTGELFF. The DNA of the CDR3 is TGTGCCAGCTCGGGGGAGAACACCGGGGAGCTGTTTTTT.

The genes are TRBV27 and TRBJ2-7; D is possibly TRBD1 (6 bases). V lost 5 bases to trimming and J lost 1 base, with 15 bases between them. From germline, CDR1 is MNHEY and CDR2 SMNVEV (reference sequence). This CDR3 region has 15 residues. In DNA form, the CDR3 reads TGTGCCAGCAGTACCAAACTACAGGGTTCCTACGAGCAGTACTTC. This gives the protein CASSTKLQGSYEQYF.

This rearrangement joins TRBV20-1 to TRBJ1-1, with D possibly being TRBD1 (5 bases). This CDR3 region has 14 residues. Germline CDR1 is DFQATT and CDR2 is SNEGSKA (reference sequence). V was cut by 2 bases and J by 4 bases, with 14 bases left in between. The CDR3 DNA is TGCAGTGCTAGATCCAGCGGGGCGACCACTGAAGCTTTCTTT. Translation gives CSARSSGATTEAFF.

The chain carries TRBV12-3 or TRBV12-4 and TRBJ2-3; D is undetermined. The CDR3 is 15 amino acids. Trimming shortened V by 7 bases and J by 0 bases, and 14 bases separated the two germline ends. CDR3 region: CASIPGTESTDTQYF. As DNA, the CDR3 is TGTGCCAGCATCCCCGGTACCGAGAGCACAGATACGCAGTATTTT.

This clonotype showed up just once. The chain carries TRBV5-4 and TRBJ2-4; the D gene is possibly TRBD2 (5 bases). Trimming cost V 6 bases and J 5 bases, with 18 bases left between them. The germline V gene encodes CDR1 SGHNT and CDR2 YYREEE (reference sequence). The CDR3 length is 15 residues. This CDR3 reads CASNSGGEFENIQYF. CDR3 bases: TGTGCCAGCAATTCCGGTGGGGAGTTTGAAAACATTCAGTACTTC.

The J gene is TRBJ2-7, the V gene TRBV7-9, with 7 bases matching TRBD2. The J segment lost 9 bases and the V segment lost 1 base, leaving 9 bases of the junction unmatched. This CDR3 contains 14 residues. Germline loops: CDR1 SEHNR, CDR2 FQNEAQ (reference sequence). CDR3 nucleotides: TGTGCCAGCAGCTTAGGAGAGTCCCCGGGGGGGCAGTACTTC. This translates into CASSLGESPGGQYF. Full variable domain (missing parts from reference TRBV7-9 and TRBJ2-7): DTGVSQNPRHKITKRGQNVTFRCDPISEHNRLYWYRQTLGQGPEFLTYFQNEAQLEKSRLLSDRFSAERPKGSFSTLEIQRTEQGDSAMYLCASSLGESPGGQYFGPGTRLTVT.

V and J are TRBV19 and TRBJ2-3; TRBD2 aligns across 7 bases. V gave up 0 bases and J gave up 6 bases; unmatched junction bases: 3. CDR3 length: 14 residues. Germline V gene data show CDR1 as LNHDA and CDR2 as SQIVND (reference sequence). The CDR3 DNA sequence: TGTGCCAGTAGTATAGAGGGAGGGGCCGATACGCAGTATTTT. As protein: CASSIEGGADTQYF.

V usage is TRBV20-1 and J usage is TRBJ1-2; 8 nucleotides align to TRBD1. The trim removed 6 bases at V and 4 bases at J, leaving 10 bases unmatched. CDR3 length: 14 residues. CDR1 DFQATT and CDR2 SNEGSKA come from the germline V gene (reference sequence). The CDR3 sequence: CSAIPTGGSYGYTF. In DNA, the CDR3 is TGCAGTGCCATCCCCACAGGGGGGTCCTATGGCTACACCTTC.

The chain uses TRBV4-3 and TRBJ2-7, with a tentative D call TRBD2 (6 bases). The germline gives CDR1 LGHNA, CDR2 YSLEER. The CDR3 runs to 16 residues. Trimming removed 0 bases at V and 2 bases at J, with 14 bases between. As DNA, the CDR3 is TGCGCCAGCAGCCAAGATTTAGGGGACTCAACCTACGAGCAGTACTTC. This gives the protein CASSQDLGDSTYEQYF.

The chain is built from TRBV4-1 and TRBJ2-3; D is undetermined. The CDR3 length is 16 residues. V was trimmed by 0 bases and J by 6 bases, leaving 16 bases between them. Germline V gene lookup returns CDR1 MGHRA and CDR2 YSYEKL. DNA for the CDR3: TGCGCCAGCAGCCAAGAAGCCCCAGGAGCGCCTGATACGCAGTATTTT. Protein product: CASSQEAPGAPDTQYF.

The chain combines TRBV20-1 with TRBJ1-1; D ambiguous. The CDR3 is 13 amino acids. V lost 1 base to trimming and J lost 3 bases, with 9 bases between them. The germline gives CDR1 DFQATT, CDR2 SNEGSKA (reference sequence). This chain's CDR3 is CSARVLSDTEAFF. CDR3 nucleotides: TGCAGTGCTAGAGTGCTCAGTGACACTGAAGCTTTCTTT.

The chain is built from TRBV20-1 and TRBJ2-5, with TRBD2 as a possible D gene (6 bases). CDR3 length: 12 residues. Germline values: CDR1 DFQATT, CDR2 SNEGSKA (reference sequence). V lost 5 bases and J lost 5, with 12 bases in between. This CDR3 is CSAGLIGETQYF. CDR3 DNA: TGCAGTGCTGGACTAATCGGGGAGACCCAGTACTTC.

The rearrangement uses TRBV27 and TRBJ2-3; 7 nucleotides line up with TRBD1. The CDR3 consists of 14 residues. After removal of 6 bases from V and 0 bases from J, the junction contained 3 bases not matched to a gene. Looked up from germline, CDR1 is MNHEY and CDR2 is SMNVEV (reference sequence). CDR3 coding DNA: TGTGCCAGCAGCCGGACAGGTAGCACAGATACGCAGTATTTT. Its translation: CASSRTGSTDTQYF.

V gene TRBV12-3 or TRBV12-4 combines with J gene TRBJ2-1; D perhaps matches TRBD2 (6 bases). The CDR3 loop spans 13 amino acids. Trimming stripped 10 bases from V and 1 base from J, with 11 bases between. As DNA, the CDR3 is TGTGCCAACAACGGGGGATCCTACAATGAGCAGTTCTTC. Translated, it gives CANNGGSYNEQFF.

This chain's CDR3 is CASSDTGNTEAFF. CDR3 bases: TGTGCCAGCTCGGACACTGGGAACACTGAAGCTTTCTTT. The V call is TRBV19, the J call TRBJ1-1, with D possibly matching TRBD1 (5 bases). CDR1 and CDR2 from the germline V gene are LNHDA and SQIVND (reference sequence). Trimming shortened V by 9 bases and J by 1 base, and 12 bases separated the two germline ends. The CDR3 length is 13 residues.

V is TRBV7-2 and J is TRBJ2-5, with TRBD2 matching over 11 bases. This CDR3 contains 16 residues. Germline V gene data show CDR1 as SGHTA and CDR2 as FQGNSA. Germline trimming cut 3 bases from V and 5 bases from J; bases unmatched to any gene: 8. The CDR3 sequence is CASSFRLAGLGETQYF. The CDR3 nucleotides read TGTGCCAGCAGCTTCCGACTAGCGGGATTGGGGGAGACCCAGTACTTC.

This chain joins TRBV20-1 and TRBJ2-7; weak D call: TRBD2 (6 bases). CDR3 length equals 15 residues. Looked up from germline, CDR1 is DFQATT and CDR2 is SNEGSKA (reference sequence). The V end lost 6 bases, the J end lost 1 base, and 19 bases lay between the germline ends. The CDR3 spells CSATSYGSTSYEQYF. CDR3 bases: TGCAGTGCCACATCTTACGGGAGTACATCCTACGAGCAGTACTTC.

This rearrangement joins TRBV7-3 to TRBJ1-1; D is undetermined. CDR1 is SGHTA, CDR2 FQGTGA, per germline. Trimming took 3 bases from V and 1 from J, leaving 6 bases between them. This CDR3 spans 13 amino acids. Here the CDR3 DNA reads TGTGCCAGCAGCTTTGGGGAGAACACTGAAGCTTTCTTT. Translated, it gives CASSFGENTEAFF.

J is TRBJ2-6 and V is TRBV20-1; TRBD1 is a possible D gene (5 bases). The V end was cut by 0 bases, the J end by 4 bases, with 19 bases between. Germline-derived CDR1 and CDR2 are DFQATT and SNEGSKA (reference sequence). CDR3 size: 18 residues. The CDR3 sequence is CSARDPPREVLGANVLTF. In nucleotides, the CDR3 is TGCAGTGCTAGAGATCCACCCAGGGAAGTTTTGGGGGCCAACGTCCTGACTTTC.

In regard to this clonotype: Germline is not matched at one junction end, which may reflect a read error. The chain uses TRBV4-3 and TRBJ2-4, with 7 bases matching TRBD1. The CDR3 contains 12 residues. CDR1 LGHNA and CDR2 YSLEER come from the germline V gene. The CDR3 spells CASSQGDSPRDF. The DNA for the CDR3 is TGCGCCAGCAGCCAAGGGGACAGTCCACGGGACTTC.

V gene TRBV19 combines with J gene TRBJ2-7; possible D gene TRBD2, 5 bases. In germline, CDR1 is LNHDA, CDR2 SQIVND (reference sequence). The CDR3 spans 15 residues. V was clipped by 5 bases and J by 2 bases, with 16 bases between them. CDR3 in amino acids: CASSPGILGPYEQYF. Written as DNA, the CDR3 is TGTGCCAGTAGTCCCGGGATTTTGGGTCCCTACGAGCAGTACTTC.

The chain links TRBV20-1 to TRBJ2-7, with D perhaps TRBD1 or TRBD2 (5 bases each). The length of the CDR3 is 14 residues. V lost 1 base, J lost 0 bases, and 10 bases lay in between. Germline V CDR1 and CDR2: DFQATT, SNEGSKA (reference sequence). CDR3 DNA sequence: TGCAGTGCTAGAGGGGGACCCATCTCCTACGAGCAGTACTTC. This gives the protein CSARGGPISYEQYF.